The present T cell receptor beta chain was sequenced within a study of blood T cell repertoires in COVID-19. Study summary: The samples span acute and convalescent COVID-19 from the United States, Italy and Spain. Sources were T cells, B-cell-depleted T cells, or PBMCs; the material itself was cDNA or gDNA.

The V gene lost 4 bases and the J gene lost 5 bases, with 21 bases spanning the gap. This CDR3 is 16 amino acids long. The germline V gene encodes CDR1 SGHRS and CDR2 YFSETQ. TCRdb's copy holds only in-frame clones and misses some; the assay was immunoSEQ multiplex PCR. Of roughly 100,000 clones listed, about 90% are singletons. This sequence originates from a man aged 50-59 years in a cohort sampled during active COVID-19. The sample consisted of peripheral blood. This sequence joins TRBV5-1 and TRBJ2-5; a possible D gene is TRBD2 (6 bases). This CDR3 reads CASSLSGVKLVETQYF. The CDR3 DNA reads TGCGCCAGCAGCCTCTCGGGGGTGAAGTTGGTGGAGACCCAGTACTTC.